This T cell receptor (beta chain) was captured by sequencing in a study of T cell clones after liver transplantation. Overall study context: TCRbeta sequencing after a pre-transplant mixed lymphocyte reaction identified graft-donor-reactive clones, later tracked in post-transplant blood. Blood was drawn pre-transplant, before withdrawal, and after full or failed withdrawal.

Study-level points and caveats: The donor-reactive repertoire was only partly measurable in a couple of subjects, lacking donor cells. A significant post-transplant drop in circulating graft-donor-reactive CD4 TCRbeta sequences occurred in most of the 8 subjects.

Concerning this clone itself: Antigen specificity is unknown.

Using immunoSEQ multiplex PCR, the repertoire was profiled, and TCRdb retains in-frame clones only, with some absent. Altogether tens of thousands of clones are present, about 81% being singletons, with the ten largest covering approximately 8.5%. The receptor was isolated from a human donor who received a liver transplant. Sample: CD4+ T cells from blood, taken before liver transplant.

The DNA for the CDR3 is TGTGCCATCAGTGATCGAGGGGCCCAGAACACTGAAGCTTTCTTT. Amino acid sequence: CAISDRGAQNTEAFF. J is TRBJ1-1 and V is TRBV10-3; D perhaps matches TRBD1 (5 bases). From germline, CDR1 is ENHRY and CDR2 SYGVKD. V was cut by 3 bases and J by 1 base, with 12 bases left in between. The CDR3 covers 15 residues.